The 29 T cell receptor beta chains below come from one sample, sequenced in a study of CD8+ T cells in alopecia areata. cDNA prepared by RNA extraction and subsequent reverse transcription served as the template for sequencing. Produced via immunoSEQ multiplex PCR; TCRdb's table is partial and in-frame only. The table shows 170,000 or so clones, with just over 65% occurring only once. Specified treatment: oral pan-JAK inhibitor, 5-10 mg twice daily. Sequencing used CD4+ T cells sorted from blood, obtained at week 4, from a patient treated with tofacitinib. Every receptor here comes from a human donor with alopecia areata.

In DNA form, the CDR3 reads TGTGCCAGCAGCCCCCGGACCCGAGAGACCCAGTACTTC. Protein product: CASSPRTRETQYF. The chain links TRBV5-4 to TRBJ2-5; D remains unclear. The CDR3 loop spans 13 amino acids. Trimming left V 4 bases short and J 4 bases short, with 11 bases between. CDR1 is SGHNT, CDR2 YYREEE, per germline (reference sequence).

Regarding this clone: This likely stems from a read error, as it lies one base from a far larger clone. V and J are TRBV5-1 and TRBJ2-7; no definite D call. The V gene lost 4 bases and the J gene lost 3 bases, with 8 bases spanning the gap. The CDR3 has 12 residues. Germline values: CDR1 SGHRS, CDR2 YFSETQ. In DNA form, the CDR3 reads TGCGCCAGCAGCCTGGACCTCTACGAGCAGTACTTC. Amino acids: CASSLDLYEQYF.

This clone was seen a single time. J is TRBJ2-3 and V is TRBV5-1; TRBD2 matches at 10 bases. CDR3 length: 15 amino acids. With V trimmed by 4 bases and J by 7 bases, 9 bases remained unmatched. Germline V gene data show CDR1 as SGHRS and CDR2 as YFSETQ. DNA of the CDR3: TGCGCCAGCAGCACCCTAGCGGGGGCGTCGCATACGCAGTATTTT. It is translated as CASSTLAGASHTQYF. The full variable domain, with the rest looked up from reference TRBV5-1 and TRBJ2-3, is KAGVTQTPRYLIKTRGQQVTLSCSPISGHRSVSWYQQTPGQGLQFLFEYFSETQRNKGNFPGRFSGRQFSNSRSEMNVSTLELGDSALYLCASSTLAGASHTQYFGPGTRLTVL.

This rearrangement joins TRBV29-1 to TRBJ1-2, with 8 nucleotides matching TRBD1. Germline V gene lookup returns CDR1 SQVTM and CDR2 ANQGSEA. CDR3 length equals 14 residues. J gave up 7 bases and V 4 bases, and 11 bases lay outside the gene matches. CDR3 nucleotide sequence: TGCAGCGTTGGCCCCGCAGGGGGCGCGGGTGGCTACACCTTC. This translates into CSVGPAGGAGGYTF.

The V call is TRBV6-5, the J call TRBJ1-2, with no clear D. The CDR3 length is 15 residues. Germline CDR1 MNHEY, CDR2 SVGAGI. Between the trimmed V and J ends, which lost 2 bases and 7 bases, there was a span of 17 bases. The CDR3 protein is CASSYTDPHLGGYTF. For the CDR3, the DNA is TGTGCCAGCAGTTACACCGACCCGCACCTCGGTGGCTACACCTTC.

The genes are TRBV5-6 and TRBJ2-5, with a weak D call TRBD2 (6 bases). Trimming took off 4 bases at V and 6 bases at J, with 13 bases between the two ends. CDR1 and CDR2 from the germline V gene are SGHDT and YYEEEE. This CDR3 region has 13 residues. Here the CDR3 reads CASSPPSAQTQYF. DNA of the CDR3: TGTGCCAGCAGCCCCCCTAGCGCCCAGACCCAGTACTTC.

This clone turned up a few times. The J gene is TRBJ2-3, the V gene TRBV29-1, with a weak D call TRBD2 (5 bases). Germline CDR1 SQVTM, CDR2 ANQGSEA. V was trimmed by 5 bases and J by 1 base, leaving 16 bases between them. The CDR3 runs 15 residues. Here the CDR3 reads CSVRSLPGGTDTQYF. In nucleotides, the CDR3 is TGCAGCGTTAGAAGCCTGCCCGGGGGCACAGATACGCAGTATTTT.

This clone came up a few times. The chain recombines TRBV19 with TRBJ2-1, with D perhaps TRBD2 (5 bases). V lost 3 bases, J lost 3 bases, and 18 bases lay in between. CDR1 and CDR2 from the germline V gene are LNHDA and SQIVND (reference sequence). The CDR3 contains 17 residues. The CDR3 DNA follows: TGTGCCAGTAGTATTTACACCCCCACGGGGATCTACAATGAGCAGTTCTTC. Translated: CASSIYTPTGIYNEQFF. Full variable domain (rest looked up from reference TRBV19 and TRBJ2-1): DGGITQSPKYLFRKEGQNVTLSCEQNLNHDAMYWYRQDPGQGLRLIYYSQIVNDFQKGDIAEGYSVSREKKESFPLTVTSAQKNPTAFYLCASSIYTPTGIYNEQFFGPGTRLTVL.

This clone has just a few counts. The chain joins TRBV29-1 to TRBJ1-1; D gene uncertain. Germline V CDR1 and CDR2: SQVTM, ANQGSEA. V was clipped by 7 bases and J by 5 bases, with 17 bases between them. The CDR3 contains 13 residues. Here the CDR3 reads CSGVEATGTEAFF. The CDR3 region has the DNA TGCAGCGGCGTGGAGGCCACGGGAACTGAAGCTTTCTTT. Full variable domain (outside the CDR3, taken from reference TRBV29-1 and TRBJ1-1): SAVISQKPSRDICQRGTSLTIQCQVDSQVTMMFWYRQQPGQSLTLIATANQGSEATYESGFVIDKFPISRPNLTFSTLTVSNMSPEDSSIYLCSGVEATGTEAFFGQGTRLTVV.

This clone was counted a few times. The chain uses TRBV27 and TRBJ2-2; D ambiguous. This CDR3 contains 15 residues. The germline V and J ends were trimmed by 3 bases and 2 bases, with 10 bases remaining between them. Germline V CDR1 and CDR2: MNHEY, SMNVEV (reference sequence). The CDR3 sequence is CASSFTATNTGELFF. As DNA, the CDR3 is TGTGCCAGCAGTTTTACAGCAACAAACACCGGGGAGCTGTTTTTT.

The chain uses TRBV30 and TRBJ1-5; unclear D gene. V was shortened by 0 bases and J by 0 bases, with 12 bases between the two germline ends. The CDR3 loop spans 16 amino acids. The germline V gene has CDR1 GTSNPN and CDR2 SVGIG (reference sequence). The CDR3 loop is CAWSVGILNSNQPQHF. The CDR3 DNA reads TGTGCCTGGAGTGTTGGGATCCTCAATAGCAATCAGCCCCAGCATTTT.

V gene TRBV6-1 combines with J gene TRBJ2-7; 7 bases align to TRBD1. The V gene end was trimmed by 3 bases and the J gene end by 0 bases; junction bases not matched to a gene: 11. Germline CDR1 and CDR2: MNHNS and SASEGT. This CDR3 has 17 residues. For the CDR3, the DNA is TGTGCCAGCAGTGATCGGGCAGGGGGTGTTCCCTCCTACGAGCAGTACTTC. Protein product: CASSDRAGGVPSYEQYF.

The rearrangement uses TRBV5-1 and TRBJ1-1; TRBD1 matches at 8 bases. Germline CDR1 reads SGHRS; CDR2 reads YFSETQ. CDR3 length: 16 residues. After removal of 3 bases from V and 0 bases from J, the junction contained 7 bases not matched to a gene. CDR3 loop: CASSSGQAGLNTEAFF. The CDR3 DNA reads TGCGCCAGCAGCTCGGGACAGGCCGGGTTGAACACTGAAGCTTTCTTT.

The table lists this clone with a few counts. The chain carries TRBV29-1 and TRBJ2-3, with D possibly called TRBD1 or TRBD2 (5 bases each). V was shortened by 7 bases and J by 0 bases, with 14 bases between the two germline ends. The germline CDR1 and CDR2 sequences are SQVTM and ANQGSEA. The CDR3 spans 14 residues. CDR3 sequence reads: CSAQRGESTDTQYF. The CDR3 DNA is TGCAGCGCCCAGAGGGGTGAGAGCACAGATACGCAGTATTTT.

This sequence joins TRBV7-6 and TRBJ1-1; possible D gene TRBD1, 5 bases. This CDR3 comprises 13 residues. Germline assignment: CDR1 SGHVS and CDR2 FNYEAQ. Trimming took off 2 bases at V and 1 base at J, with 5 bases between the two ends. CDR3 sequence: CASSLRGNTEAFF. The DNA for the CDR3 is TGTGCCAGCAGCTTAAGGGGGAACACTGAAGCTTTCTTT.

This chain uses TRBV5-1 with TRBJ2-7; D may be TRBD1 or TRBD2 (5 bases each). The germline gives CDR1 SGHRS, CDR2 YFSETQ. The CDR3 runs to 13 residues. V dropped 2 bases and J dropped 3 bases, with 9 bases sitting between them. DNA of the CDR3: TGCGCCAGCAGCTTCGCAGGGAGCTACGAGCAGTACTTC. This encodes CASSFAGSYEQYF.

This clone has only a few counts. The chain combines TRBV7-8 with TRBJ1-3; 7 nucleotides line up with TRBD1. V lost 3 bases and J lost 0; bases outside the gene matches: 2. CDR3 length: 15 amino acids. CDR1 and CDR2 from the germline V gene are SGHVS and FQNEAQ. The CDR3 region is CASSFQGGSGNTIYF. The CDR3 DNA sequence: TGTGCCAGCAGCTTCCAGGGGGGCTCTGGAAACACCATATATTTT.

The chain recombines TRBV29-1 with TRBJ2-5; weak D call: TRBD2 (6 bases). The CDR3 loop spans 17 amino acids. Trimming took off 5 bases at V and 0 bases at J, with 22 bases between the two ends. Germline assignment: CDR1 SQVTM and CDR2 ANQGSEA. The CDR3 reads CSVWARDSPWYQETQYF. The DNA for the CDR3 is TGCAGCGTTTGGGCCCGGGACTCCCCATGGTACCAAGAGACCCAGTACTTC.

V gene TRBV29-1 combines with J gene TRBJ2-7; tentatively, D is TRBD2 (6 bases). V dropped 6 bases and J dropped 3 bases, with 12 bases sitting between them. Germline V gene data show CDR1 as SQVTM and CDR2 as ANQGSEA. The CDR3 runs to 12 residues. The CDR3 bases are TGCAGCGTCCGGGACTCTCACTACGAGCAGTACTTC. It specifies CSVRDSHYEQYF.

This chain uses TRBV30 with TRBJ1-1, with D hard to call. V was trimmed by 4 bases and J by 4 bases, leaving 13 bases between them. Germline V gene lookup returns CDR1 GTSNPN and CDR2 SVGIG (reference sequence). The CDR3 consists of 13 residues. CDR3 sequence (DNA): TGTGCCTGGACGATAAGCCTCGGCACTGAAGCTTTCTTT. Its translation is CAWTISLGTEAFF. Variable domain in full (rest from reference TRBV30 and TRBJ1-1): SQTIHQWPATLVQPVGSPLSLECTVEGTSNPNLYWYRQAAGRGLQLLFYSVGIGQISSEVPQNLSASRPQDRQFILSSKKLLLSDSGFYLCAWTISLGTEAFFGQGTRLTVV.

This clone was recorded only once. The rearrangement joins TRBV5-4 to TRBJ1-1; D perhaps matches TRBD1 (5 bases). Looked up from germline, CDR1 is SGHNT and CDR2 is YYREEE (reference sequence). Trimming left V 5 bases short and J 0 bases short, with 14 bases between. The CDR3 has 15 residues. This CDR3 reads CASRPGTAMNTEAFF. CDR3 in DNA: TGTGCCAGCAGGCCCGGGACCGCCATGAACACTGAAGCTTTCTTT.

CDR3 in DNA: TGTGCCTGGAGTCTCCGCGGGGCCAACGTCCTGACTTTC. This encodes CAWSLRGANVLTF. The chain joins TRBV30 to TRBJ2-6; no clear D. This CDR3 comprises 13 residues. V shed 2 bases and J shed 4 bases, with 6 bases lying between them. CDR1 is GTSNPN, CDR2 SVGIG, per germline (reference sequence).

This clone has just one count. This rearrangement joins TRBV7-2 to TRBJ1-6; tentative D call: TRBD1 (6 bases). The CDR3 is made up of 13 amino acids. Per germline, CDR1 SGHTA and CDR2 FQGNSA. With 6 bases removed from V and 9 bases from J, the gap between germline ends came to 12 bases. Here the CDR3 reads CASSQNRASPLHF. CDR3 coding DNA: TGTGCCAGCAGTCAAAACAGGGCTTCACCCCTCCACTTT. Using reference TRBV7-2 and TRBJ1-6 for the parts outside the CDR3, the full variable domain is GAGVSQSPSNKVTEKGKDVELRCDPISGHTALYWYRQSLGQGLEFLIYFQGNSAPDKSGLPSDRFSAERTGGSVSTLTIQRTQQEDSAVYLCASSQNRASPLHFGNGTRLTVT.

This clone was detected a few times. CDR3 in DNA: TGTGCCTGGAGTCGCCAGGGAGGTTCAGATACGCAGTATTTT. It specifies CAWSRQGGSDTQYF. The chain combines TRBV30 with TRBJ2-3; D is possibly TRBD2 (6 bases). Trimming removed 2 bases from V and 4 bases from J, with 13 bases in between. The CDR3 loop spans 14 amino acids. Germline V CDR1 and CDR2: GTSNPN, SVGIG (reference sequence).

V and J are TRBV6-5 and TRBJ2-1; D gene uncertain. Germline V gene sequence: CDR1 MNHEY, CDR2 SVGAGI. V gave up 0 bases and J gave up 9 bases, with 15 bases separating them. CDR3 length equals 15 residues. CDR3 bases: TGTGCCAGCAGTTACTCCGCTGATAGTGGAAGTGAGCAGTTCTTC. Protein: CASSYSADSGSEQFF.

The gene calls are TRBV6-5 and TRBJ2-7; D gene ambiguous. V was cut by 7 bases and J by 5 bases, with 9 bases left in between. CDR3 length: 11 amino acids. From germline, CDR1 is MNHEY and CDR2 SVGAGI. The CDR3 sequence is CASKSVHEQYF. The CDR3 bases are TGTGCCAGCAAGTCGGTTCACGAGCAGTACTTC.

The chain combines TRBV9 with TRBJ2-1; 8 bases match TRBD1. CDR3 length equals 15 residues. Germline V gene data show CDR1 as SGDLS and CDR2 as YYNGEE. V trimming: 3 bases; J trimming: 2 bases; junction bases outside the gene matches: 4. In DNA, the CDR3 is TGTGCCAGCAGCGCCACGACAGGGGCCTACAATGAGCAGTTCTTC. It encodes CASSATTGAYNEQFF.

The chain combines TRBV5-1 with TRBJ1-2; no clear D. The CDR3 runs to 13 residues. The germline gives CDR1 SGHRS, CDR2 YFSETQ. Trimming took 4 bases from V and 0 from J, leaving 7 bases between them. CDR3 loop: CASSAEANYGYTF. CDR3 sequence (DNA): TGCGCCAGCAGCGCAGAAGCTAACTATGGCTACACCTTC.

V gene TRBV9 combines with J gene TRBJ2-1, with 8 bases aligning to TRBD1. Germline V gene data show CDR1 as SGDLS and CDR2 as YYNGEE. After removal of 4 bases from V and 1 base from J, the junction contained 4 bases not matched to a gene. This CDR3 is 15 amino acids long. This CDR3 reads CASSPTGGSYNEQFF. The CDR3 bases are TGTGCCAGCAGCCCTACAGGGGGTTCCTACAATGAGCAGTTCTTC.